This T cell receptor beta chain was captured by sequencing in a study of T cell responses to AZD1222 COVID-19 vaccine (dated by TCRdb to about 2021). In terms of the full investigation: TCR sequencing was performed for 230 to 250 trial participants, of whom about 200 were given two doses of AZD1222 and around 26 were given two doses of MenACWY control vaccine. Enrollment into the trials was organized by age into subgroups of 18-55, 56-69 and 70-plus years, and those subgroups contained roughly 150, 30 and 60 TCR-sequenced participants, respectively. Results and caveats for the whole study, not just this receptor: Conclusions about previously exposed vaccinees are limited because only five to seven AZD1222 recipients were SARS-CoV-2 seropositive at baseline. Reportedly, almost half of the unique spike-specific TCRs recognized epitopes lying outside the regions that are mutated in the B.1.351 and B.1.1.7 variants. A significant rise in spike-specific TCR breadth and depth was observed after two AZD1222 doses relative to day 0 and relative to MenACWY recipients. The 56-69-year group was small, and its depth increase did not reach significance, likely because of low power. Vaccine-associated CD4 TCRs spanned the whole spike protein, with dominant responses in regions 160-218 and 743-854. Participants were mostly white British and included more females than males, and it was suggested by the authors that clonal diversity may have been underestimated. No day 14 peak-response samples were available, so repertoires were characterized only after the peak T cell response.

The time point label on this specimen signifies: about 28 days (+/-7) after the second vaccine dose. What the treatment or condition label conveys for this sample: meningococcal conjugate vaccine given as trial control. Samples from vaccinated people were obtained from the UK trials COV001 and COV002, which included a single-blind randomized controlled phase 2/3 trial of AZD1222 (ChAdOx1 nCoV-19) in healthy adults. For TCRbeta chain sequencing, PBMC samples from trial participants were taken at day 0 and at day 28 after the second dose. Concerning this clone itself: It lacks a known antigen. No base quality information exists; no much larger clone differs at one position.

The CDR3 regions of human TCRbeta chains were analyzed by immunosequencing. Processing in the source paper ran as follows. TCRs in the repertoires were compared against a reference library of SARS-CoV-2-specific TCRs that had been generated with the MIRA antigen-specificity platform. Breadth was defined as the fraction of unique TCRs that were SARS-CoV-2-associated. Depth was defined as the fraction of total T cells that were SARS-CoV-2-associated. Using the MIRA data, each spike-specific TCR was assigned both to the spike region to which the TCR was reactive and to a CD4 or CD8 class. Log10-transformed breadth and depth values were compared by one-way ANOVA with Sidak's multiple comparisons tests. In TCRdb, the immuneACCESS table is reduced to in-frame sequences with V and J assigned. These tables do not hold every clone; where another copy was compared, an unresolved V gene accounts for under half, and the others remain unexplained. V and J calls and clone size are copied from that table; D and trimming were computed from the DNA. The sample data list about 200,000 clones, and approximately 90% of these were observed just once. Clones ranked in the top ten supply 3.6% of the sample.

The clonotype originates from an adult who received the MenACWY meningococcal vaccine as a control. Source: peripheral blood, taken 28 days after the second dose of the MenACWY control vaccine.

The DNA sequence reads TGCGCCAGCAGGTTCGGACCTCAGGGCCCTGGCGGCTATGGCTACACCTTC. Its amino acids are CASRFGPQGPGGYGYTF. This chain joins TRBV4-1 to TRBJ1-2; TRBD1 might be the D gene, on 5 matching bases. V sheds 6 bases and J sheds 4 bases, leaving 24 bases between their ends. Including the terminal cysteine and phenylalanine, the CDR3 comprises 17 residues. Only CDR3 DNA remains: 51 bases, in frame from the first base. Per the germline V gene, MGHRA is the CDR1 and YSYEKL is the CDR2.